This T cell receptor (beta chain) emerged from a study of T cell responses to AZD1222 COVID-19 vaccine. The V gene lost 0 bases and the J gene lost 8 bases, with 9 bases spanning the gap. The CDR3 length is 13 residues. Looked up from germline, CDR1 is LGHNA and CDR2 is YSLEER. Clones were read by immunoSEQ multiplex PCR, and TCRdb kept only the in-frame ones, dropping some. The sample yields 150,000 to 180,000 clones, around 85% seen once. Material: peripheral blood, obtained after recovery from COVID-19. This TCR was sampled from an adult who had recovered from COVID-19. The chain uses TRBV4-3 and TRBJ2-3; the D is unclear. CDR3 sequence reads: CASSQDIRSTQYF. DNA for the CDR3: TGCGCCAGCAGCCAAGATATCCGCAGTACGCAGTATTTT.